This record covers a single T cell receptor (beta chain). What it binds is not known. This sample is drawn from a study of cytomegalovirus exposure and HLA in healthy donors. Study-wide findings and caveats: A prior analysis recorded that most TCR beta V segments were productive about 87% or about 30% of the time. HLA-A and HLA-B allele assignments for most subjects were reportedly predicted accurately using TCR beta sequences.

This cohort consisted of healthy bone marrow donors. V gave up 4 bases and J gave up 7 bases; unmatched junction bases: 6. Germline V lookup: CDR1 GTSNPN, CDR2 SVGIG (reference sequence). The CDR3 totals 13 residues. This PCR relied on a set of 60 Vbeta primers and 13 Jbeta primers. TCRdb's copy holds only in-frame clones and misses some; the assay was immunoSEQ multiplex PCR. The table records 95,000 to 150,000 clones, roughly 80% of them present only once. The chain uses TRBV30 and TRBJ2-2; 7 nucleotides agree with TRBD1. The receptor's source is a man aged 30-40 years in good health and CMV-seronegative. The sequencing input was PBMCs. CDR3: CAWIRQGVGELFF. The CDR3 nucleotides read TGTGCCTGGATTAGACAGGGTGTCGGGGAGCTGTTTTTT.